The rows below give T cell receptor beta chains drawn from one sample of a study of T-cell reconstitution after alpha-beta-depleted transplantation in children. TCRdb itself ran the PCR reads through MiXCR, one entry per CDR3 protein. The sample contains fewer than 1 million distinct CDR3 sequences, under 20% of which appear only once. Sequencing used PBMCs, mostly from graft donor cells, obtained 360 days after TCRalphabeta/CD19-depleted stem cell transplant. All receptors derive from a male patient between 10 and 17 years old who had a stem cell transplant for acute lymphoblastic leukemia, so the T cells may come from the graft donor. Both conserved end residues are part of each CDR3. D genes are given only for firm matches. The listing skips clone size in some rows; elsewhere it reads once, few, many or a size class.

>.|TRBJ2-3|TRBV20-1|.
CSARDHPGYNTQYF
TGCAGTGCTAGAGATCACCCCGGGTACAATACGCAGTATTTT
>TRBD1|TRBJ2-5|TRBV20-1|few
CSARDRTGQQETQYF
TGCAGTGCTAGAGATAGAACGGGACAGCAAGAGACCCAGTACTTC
>TRBD1|TRBJ2-1|TRBV6-1|.
CASRGSWDSYNEQFF
TGTGCCAGCCGTGGTAGCTGGGACAGCTACAATGAGCAGTTCTTC
>.|TRBJ2-1|TRBV10-3|many
CAISGSSEQFF
TGTGCCATCAGTGGGAGCAGTGAGCAGTTCTTC
>TRBD2|TRBJ2-1|TRBV11-2|.
CASSLGAVGGRIYNEQFF
TGTGCCAGCAGCTTAGGAGCAGTGGGCGGGAGAATCTACAATGAGCAGTTCTTC
>TRBD1|TRBJ1-1|TRBV15|many
CATSRNQGGSDTEAFF
TGTGCCACCAGCAGAAACCAGGGGGGTAGCGACACTGAAGCTTTCTTT
>.|TRBJ2-7|TRBV25-1|.
CAPVHRPYEQYF
TGTGCCCCAGTGCACAGGCCATACGAGCAGTACTTC
>TRBD1|TRBJ1-5|TRBV20-1|.
CSACTRTGRSNQPQHF
TGCAGTGCTTGTACCAGGACAGGGAGAAGCAATCAGCCCCAGCATTTT
>TRBD1|TRBJ2-2|TRBV7-6|.
CASSLPGTGWMHTGELFF
TGTGCCAGCAGCTTACCCGGGACAGGGTGGATGCACACCGGGGAGCTGTTTTTT
>.|TRBJ2-3|TRBV9|.
CASFPTPRQYF
TGTGCCAGCTTCCCGACGCCCCGGCAGTATTTT
>.|TRBJ2-3|TRBV15|.
CATSRLRTPSTDTQYF
TGTGCCACCAGCAGACTGAGGACCCCTAGCACAGATACGCAGTATTTT
>.|TRBJ2-1|TRBV6-5|few
CASSTQGPRGYEQFF
TGTGCCAGCAGTACTCAGGGGCCTCGGGGATATGAGCAGTTCTTC
>TRBD2|TRBJ2-1|TRBV29-1|.
CSSHPLPSGRREQFF
TGCAGCTCTCATCCCCTCCCTAGCGGGAGGCGCGAGCAGTTCTTC
>.|TRBJ2-2|TRBV24-1|few
CATSDWATTGELFF
TGTGCCACCAGTGATTGGGCCACCACCGGGGAGCTGTTTTTT
>.|TRBJ2-6|TRBV21-1|few
CASSELGPNSGANVLTF
TGTGCCAGCAGCGAATTGGGACCCAACTCTGGGGCCAACGTCCTGACTTTC
>.|TRBJ2-7|TRBV7-9|.
CASSLTRTGYEQYF
TGTGCCAGCAGCTTGACAAGGACCGGCTACGAGCAGTACTTC
>TRBD2|TRBJ2-1|TRBV18|few
CASSQRLAGASYNEQFF
TGTGCCAGCTCACAAAGACTAGCGGGAGCTTCCTACAATGAGCAGTTCTTC
>.|TRBJ2-7|TRBV18|few
CASSPGDVSYEQYF
TGTGCCAGCTCACCAGGGGACGTTAGCTACGAGCAGTACTTC
>TRBD1|TRBJ2-7|TRBV12-3/TRBV12-4|few
CASSFSGTAPAGQYF
TGTGCCAGCAGTTTCTCCGGGACAGCTCCGGCGGGGCAGTACTTC
>TRBD1|TRBJ1-5|TRBV4-1|few
CASSQEIRGRGNQPQHF
TGCGCCAGCAGCCAAGAGATCAGGGGGCGGGGCAATCAGCCCCAGCATTTT
>.|TRBJ2-1|TRBV6-4|many
CASSGLSGEQFF
TGTGCCAGCAGCGGACTCAGCGGTGAGCAGTTCTTC
>TRBD1|TRBJ1-6|TRBV12-3/TRBV12-4|.
CASSPRTGNGSPLHF
TGTGCCAGCAGTCCCCGGACAGGGAACGGATCACCCCTCCACTTT
>TRBD2|TRBJ2-1|TRBV19|.
CASRRLAGGLSYNEQFF
TGTGCCAGTAGGCGACTAGCGGGAGGGCTCTCCTACAATGAGCAGTTCTTC
>.|TRBJ2-7|TRBV20-1|.
CSAVEEADYEQYF
TGCAGTGCTGTCGAAGAGGCGGACTACGAGCAGTACTTC
>TRBD1|TRBJ1-1|TRBV7-2|.
CASSLDSWTGRNTEAFF
TGTGCCAGCAGCTTAGATTCCTGGACAGGTCGGAACACTGAAGCTTTCTTT
>TRBD2|TRBJ2-1|TRBV19|.
CASKRDKRLAGDSGEQFF
TGTGCCAGTAAACGGGACAAGAGACTAGCGGGAGATTCGGGTGAGCAGTTCTTC
>TRBD2|TRBJ2-1|TRBV5-1|few
CASSRLAGGPRTYNEQFF
TGCGCCAGCAGTAGACTAGCGGGAGGGCCGAGGACATACAATGAGCAGTTCTTC
>.|TRBJ2-7|TRBV7-6|.
CASSLEMSSYEQYF
TGTGCCAGCAGCTTAGAAATGAGCTCCTACGAGCAGTACTTC
>.|TRBJ1-3|TRBV9|few
CASSHNIMRAGNTIYF
TGTGCCAGCAGCCATAATATAATGAGGGCGGGAAACACCATATATTTT
>.|TRBJ1-3|TRBV24-1|.
CATSDLPNGNTIYF
TGTGCCACCAGTGATTTGCCTAATGGAAACACCATATATTTT
>TRBD1|TRBJ2-5|TRBV5-1|few
CASSSPGTAQETQYF
TGCGCCAGCAGCTCACCAGGGACAGCCCAAGAGACCCAGTACTTC
>TRBD1|TRBJ2-3|TRBV24-1|.
CATSEQGATDTQYF
TGTGCCACCAGTGAACAGGGGGCCACAGATACGCAGTATTTT
>.|TRBJ1-5|TRBV9|many
CASSVGRDSPAEPQHF
TGTGCCAGCAGCGTAGGACGGGATTCACCCGCGGAGCCCCAGCATTTT
>.|TRBJ2-1|TRBV7-2|.
CASSEDYHSNNEQFF
TGTGCCAGCAGCGAGGACTACCACTCTAACAATGAGCAGTTCTTC
>TRBD1|TRBJ1-2|TRBV27|few
CASSSLGQPNYGYTF
TGTGCCAGCAGTTCCCTGGGACAGCCTAACTATGGCTACACCTTC
>TRBD1|TRBJ1-1|TRBV4-1|few
CASSPLGQGNPNTEAFF
TGCGCCAGCAGCCCCTTGGGACAGGGGAACCCCAACACTGAAGCTTTCTTT